Below, 21 T cell receptor beta chains from the same sample are listed, as sequenced in a study of breast tumors, draining lymph nodes, adjacent tissues. TCRdb called the multiplex PCR reads again in MiXCR, with one record for every CDR3 protein. The sample includes 270,000 or so distinct CDR3 sequences, over 30% seen only once; the top ten take over 0.95%. The lymph nodes were axillary draining lymph nodes from breast cancer patients. The sample comprised axillary lymph node tissue. These receptors originate from a female donor with breast cancer. Some clones in this sample may be carry-over from other donors' samples.

To note about this clonotype: One end of the junction does not line up with germline, which may come from a read error. This rearrangement joins TRBV28 to TRBJ2-7; TRBD2 matches 13 bases. CDR1 is MDHEN, CDR2 SYDVKM, per germline. The CDR3 runs 13 residues. The chain's CDR3 is CASAFGLAGERVF. The DNA of the CDR3 is TGTGCCAGTGCATTTGGACTAGCGGGAGAAAGGGTCTTC.

This clonotype has a count of ten or more. The chain employs TRBV12-5 and TRBJ2-7; D tentatively reads TRBD1 or TRBD2 (6 bases each). The CDR3 covers 15 residues. Trimming pared 1 base from V and 3 bases from J, leaving 13 bases between. The V gene's germline CDR1 is LGHNT and CDR2 FRNRAP. In nucleotides, the CDR3 is TGTGCTAGTGGTTTGGAATCGGGGGCCCACTACGAGCAGTACTTC. It specifies CASGLESGAHYEQYF.

Of note for this clonotype: With a much larger clone just one base away, this may be a read error. The chain uses TRBV5-1 and TRBJ2-3, with 10 bases identical to TRBD1. V lost 0 bases and J lost 4; bases outside the gene matches: 8. The CDR3 covers 17 residues. Germline V gene data show CDR1 as SGHRS and CDR2 as YFSETQ. The CDR3 region has the DNA TGCGCCAGCAGCTTGGAAGCGACAGGGGGCTCCTCAGATACGCAGTATTTT. Its translation is CASSLEATGGSSDTQYF.

This clonotype was counted ten times or more. CDR3 protein: CASSIDGRNEQFF. In DNA form, the CDR3 reads TGTGCCAGTAGTATAGACGGGAGGAATGAGCAGTTCTTC. The rearrangement joins TRBV19 to TRBJ2-1; 7 positions agree with TRBD2. From germline, CDR1 is LNHDA and CDR2 SQIVND (reference sequence). The V and J ends lost 0 bases and 7 bases, in that order; junction bases with no gene match: 0. The CDR3 length is 13 residues.

Many counts were recorded for this clonotype. The gene calls are TRBV2 and TRBJ1-6, with 12 bases fitting TRBD1. The CDR3 extends over 18 amino acids. Germline V gene lookup returns CDR1 SNHLY and CDR2 FYNNEI. V lost 3 bases and J lost 7; bases outside the gene matches: 10. For the CDR3, the DNA is TGTGCCAGCAGTGACCCGGGACAGGGGGCAAACTTCAATTCACCCCTCCACTTT. Residues: CASSDPGQGANFNSPLHF.

CDR3 in DNA: TGTGCCAGCAGCTTGGCCTCAGGGCAGAACACTGAAGCTTTCTTT. It codes for CASSLASGQNTEAFF. The gene calls are TRBV7-9 and TRBJ1-1, with D perhaps matching TRBD1 (5 bases). This CDR3 spans 15 amino acids. The germline V gene has CDR1 SEHNR and CDR2 FQNEAQ (reference sequence). With 3 bases removed from V and 1 base from J, the gap between germline ends came to 12 bases.

On this clonotype itself: Possible read error: a much larger clone is one base away. The chain employs TRBV11-2 and TRBJ2-1; D remains unclear. V lost 6 bases and J lost 8, with 20 bases in between. The CDR3 runs 15 residues. The germline V gene encodes CDR1 SGHAT and CDR2 FQNNGV. This CDR3 reads CASSLTTGFTDEQFF. The DNA for the CDR3 is TGTGCCAGCAGTCTAACTACCGGCTTTACCGATGAGCAGTTCTTC.

This clonotype was recorded many times. This chain connects TRBV19 to TRBJ1-6; tentatively, D is TRBD1 (5 bases). Germline CDR1 reads LNHDA; CDR2 reads SQIVND (reference sequence). Deletions cut 7 bases from V and 5 bases from J, with 12 bases between. The CDR3 runs to 14 residues. The chain's CDR3 is CASKAKGDNSPLHF. The CDR3 nucleotides read TGTGCCAGTAAGGCGAAAGGGGATAATTCACCCCTCCACTTT.

At least ten counts were recorded for this clonotype. This chain uses TRBV19 with TRBJ2-5; the match to TRBD2 covers 12 bases. Germline trimming cut 7 bases from V and 5 bases from J; bases unmatched to any gene: 5. The CDR3 is made up of 14 amino acids. The V gene's germline CDR1 is LNHDA and CDR2 SQIVND (reference sequence). In nucleotides, the CDR3 is TGTGCCAGTAACCCCGGGACTAGCGGGGAGACCCAGTACTTC. Protein product: CASNPGTSGETQYF.

This clonotype occurred many times. Its ends do not fully match the called genes, so a read error is possible. V is TRBV5-1 and J is TRBJ1-6; TRBD1 matches 8 bases. Germline lookup yields CDR1 SGHRS and CDR2 YFSETQ. The CDR3 length is 14 residues. CDR3 in DNA: TGCGCCAGCAGCATGGGACAGGATAATTCCCCCCTCCACTTT. The encoded protein is CASSMGQDNSPLHF.

The J gene is TRBJ2-4, the V gene TRBV12-5; D is undetermined. Trimming removed 5 bases from V and 3 bases from J, with 8 bases in between. The CDR3 is made up of 13 amino acids. CDR1 is LGHNT, CDR2 FRNRAP, per germline. CDR3 in DNA: TGTGCTAGTGGTCAAAACAGCAAAAACATTCAGTACTTC. This codes for CASGQNSKNIQYF.

There are many counts of this clonotype. This rearrangement joins TRBV11-3 to TRBJ2-4; 11 nucleotides match TRBD1. The length of the CDR3 is 13 residues. Germline lookup yields CDR1 SGHNT and CDR2 YENEEA. Germline trimming cut 3 bases from V and 9 bases from J; bases unmatched to any gene: 1. CDR3 amino acids: CASSFGTGGIQYF. The CDR3 bases are TGTGCCAGCAGCTTCGGGACAGGGGGCATTCAGTACTTC. The variable domain in full, with the rest retrieved from reference TRBV11-3 and TRBJ2-4, is EAGVVQSPRYKIIEKKQPVAFWCNPISGHNTLYWYLQNLGQGPELLIRYENEEAVDDSQLPKDRFSAERLKGVDSTLKIQPAELGDSAVYLCASSFGTGGIQYFGAGTRLSVL.

On this clonotype: A read error may be the cause here, since a much bigger clone is one base away. This CDR3 is CASGFRTGGRDEQFF. The CDR3 DNA sequence: TGTGCCAGCGGTTTTAGGACAGGTGGGAGAGATGAGCAGTTCTTC. This chain connects TRBV12-3 or TRBV12-4 to TRBJ2-1; the match to TRBD1 covers 7 bases. The CDR3 sequence is 15 residues long.

In this sample, this clonotype turned up many times. The V call is TRBV5-1, the J call TRBJ2-1, with 7 bases identical to TRBD1. This CDR3 is built from 12 residues. Germline loops: CDR1 SGHRS, CDR2 YFSETQ. V dropped 0 bases and J dropped 9; count of bases not matched to a gene: 0. In nucleotides, the CDR3 is TGCGCCAGCAGCTTGGCAGGGGGTGAGCAGTTCTTC. This gives the protein CASSLAGGEQFF.

Only a few counts were recorded for this clonotype. A much larger clone differs from this one at a single base, so this may be a read error. CDR3 in DNA: TGTGCCAGCAGCTCTAGGGACTTACAAGAGACCCAGCACTTC. This sequence encodes CASSSRDLQETQHF. The chain has TRBV11-3 and TRBJ2-5; TRBD2 might be the D (6 bases). In germline, CDR1 is SGHNT, CDR2 YENEEA. The CDR3 loop spans 14 amino acids.

This clonotype appeared many times. V is TRBV20-1 and J is TRBJ2-5; 7 nucleotides align to TRBD2. Germline assignment: CDR1 DFQATT and CDR2 SNEGSKA (reference sequence). Trimming cost V 5 bases and J 4 bases; bases outside gene matches: 16. There are 16 residues in the CDR3. The CDR3 DNA follows: TGCAGTGCTTCACCTAGATCAGCGGGAACGGGAGAGACCCAGTACTTC. This encodes CSASPRSAGTGETQYF.

This clonotype turned up a few times. The chain uses TRBV12-5 and TRBJ1-2; perhaps TRBD1 as D (5 bases). V shed 2 bases and J shed 4 bases, with 20 bases lying between them. This CDR3 is 17 amino acids long. Per the germline V gene, CDR1 is LGHNT and CDR2 is FRNRAP. DNA of the CDR3: TGTGCTAGTGGTTTGATACAGTCCGGGGCAGGGTCCTATGGCTACACCTTC. Amino acids: CASGLIQSGAGSYGYTF.

This clonotype was seen repeatedly, ten times or more. The V and J genes are TRBV10-3 and TRBJ1-2, with D possibly TRBD1 on 5 matching bases. CDR3 length equals 14 residues. Germline V gene lookup returns CDR1 ENHRY and CDR2 SYGVKD. With 10 bases removed from V and 1 base from J, the gap between germline ends came to 16 bases. The CDR3 DNA is TGTGCCACCGGGGGTGGGGAAAGTAACTATGGCTACACCTTC. Its translation is CATGGGESNYGYTF.

This clonotype came up many times. This chain joins TRBV4-1 and TRBJ1-5; 8 nucleotides align to TRBD1. J lost 7 bases, V lost 0 bases, and 8 bases had no gene match. CDR3 length equals 16 residues. Looked up from germline, CDR1 is MGHRA and CDR2 is YSYEKL. The CDR3 nucleotides read TGCGCCAGCAGCCAAGATCCAGGACAGGGATTCCAGCCCCAGCATTTT. This gives the protein CASSQDPGQGFQPQHF.

This clonotype was recorded many times. The genes are TRBV6-6 and TRBJ2-7; D is ambiguous. This CDR3 is built from 11 residues. V dropped 4 bases and J dropped 6 bases, with 7 bases sitting between them. The germline gives CDR1 MNHNY, CDR2 SVGAGI (reference sequence). As DNA, the CDR3 is TGTGCCAGCAGTTTCCAATCCGAGCAGTACTTC. Translation: CASSFQSEQYF.

The CDR3: CASSDPDTEAFF. The CDR3 bases are TGCGCCAGCAGTGACCCTGACACTGAAGCTTTCTTT. This chain joins TRBV10-1 and TRBJ1-1; D not certain. The ends were cut back, 3 bases at V and 3 bases at J, with 5 bases in the middle. Germline values: CDR1 WNHNN, CDR2 SYGVQD (reference sequence). This CDR3 has 12 amino acids.